The entry below describes one T cell receptor beta chain. This specimen belongs to a study of CD8 T cells in Susac syndrome. Sequencing of TCR beta was performed on blood CD8+ T cells and on blood CD4+ T cells. Healthy donors served as age- and sex-matched controls. The CDR3 runs to 16 residues. CDR1 and CDR2 (germline): LNHDA, SQIVND (reference sequence). Between the trimmed V and J ends, which lost 3 bases and 1 base, there was a span of 10 bases. An amount of RNA that ranged from roughly 0.5 to 1 ug was reverse transcribed with random hexamers. The authors amplified TCR beta CDR3 across 54 Vbeta and 13 Jbeta using immunoSEQ multiplex PCR. TCRdb reanalysed the immunoSEQ multiplex PCR reads using MiXCR and keeps one entry per CDR3 protein. The data show about 140,000 distinct CDR3 sequences, approximately 94% seen once.

This sequence was found in a human donor in good health. Sequenced material: CD4+ T cells from PBMCs. This chain joins TRBV19 and TRBJ2-6; perhaps TRBD1 as D (5 bases). CDR3 protein: CASSIAGLSGANVLTF. The CDR3 DNA reads TGTGCCAGTAGTATCGCAGGGCTTTCTGGGGCCAACGTCCTGACTTTC.